The 12 T cell receptor beta chains in this list originate from one sample, sequenced in a study of control samples from healthy donors and cancer patients. Some clones are missing from TCRdb's copy, which holds only in-frame ones; the method was immunoSEQ multiplex PCR. The sample has around 230,000 clones; about 95% are singletons. The specimen was blood. These receptors all stem from a middle-aged man in good health.

The V call is TRBV27, the J call TRBJ2-5; TRBD1 or TRBD2 may be the D gene (5 bases each). CDR3 size: 14 residues. Trimming stripped 6 bases from V and 0 bases from J, with 11 bases between. CDR1 and CDR2 (germline): MNHEY, SMNVEV (reference sequence). The CDR3 spells CASSPKGHQETQYF. In nucleotides, the CDR3 is TGTGCCAGCAGCCCGAAGGGACACCAAGAGACCCAGTACTTC.

The chain recombines TRBV6-1 with TRBJ2-3; D could derive from TRBD1 or TRBD2 (5 bases each). The CDR3 contains 15 residues. The V end was cut by 3 bases, the J end by 2 bases, with 12 bases between. The V gene's germline CDR1 is MNHNS and CDR2 SASEGT. In DNA form, the CDR3 reads TGTGCCAGCAGTGATAACCGGGACCTCACAGATACGCAGTATTTT. It specifies CASSDNRDLTDTQYF.

The chain combines TRBV5-1 with TRBJ1-2; no firm D call. V was clipped by 7 bases and J by 6 bases, with 13 bases between them. CDR1 and CDR2 (germline): SGHRS, YFSETQ. The CDR3 extends over 12 amino acids. CDR3 coding DNA: TGCGCCAGCCGGAGGGAGGGTGATGGCTACACCTTC. As protein: CASRREGDGYTF.

The chain couples TRBV5-1 to TRBJ2-7; perhaps D is TRBD1 or TRBD2 (5 bases each). The CDR3 spans 15 residues. The germline CDR1 and CDR2 sequences are SGHRS and YFSETQ. Trimming took off 0 bases at V and 5 bases at J, with 15 bases between the two ends. The CDR3: CASSLDGARGNEQYV. CDR3 in DNA: TGCGCCAGCAGCTTGGACGGGGCGCGTGGCAACGAGCAGTACGTC.

The gene calls are TRBV5-1 and TRBJ1-2; perhaps TRBD1 as D (6 bases). The CDR3 covers 14 residues. Per the germline V gene, CDR1 is SGHRS and CDR2 is YFSETQ. Trimming left V 6 bases short and J 3 bases short, with 15 bases between. CDR3 in amino acids: CASKVQGADYGYTF. CDR3 DNA: TGCGCCAGCAAGGTACAGGGAGCGGACTATGGCTACACCTTC.

V is TRBV6-1 and J is TRBJ1-5; D is ambiguous. This CDR3 is 16 amino acids long. V was shortened by 2 bases and J by 0 bases, with 11 bases between the two germline ends. Germline V CDR1 and CDR2: MNHNS, SASEGT. In DNA, the CDR3 is TGTGCCAGCAGTGAAAAGGGCAGTGGTAGCAATCAGCCCCAGCATTTT. It encodes CASSEKGSGSNQPQHF.

To note about this clone: Other DNA variants within this sample encode the same CDR3. The chain is built from TRBV3-1 (or the pseudogene TRBV3-2) and TRBJ1-5; no clear D. Trimming took 0 bases from V and 4 from J, leaving 10 bases between them. The germline CDR1 and CDR2 sequences are LGHDT and YNNKEL (reference sequence). This CDR3 is 15 amino acids long. For the CDR3, the DNA is TGTGCCAGCAGCCAAGAACACAGCAGTAATCAGCCCCAGCATTTT. Encoded protein: CASSQEHSSNQPQHF.

V is TRBV5-6 and J is TRBJ2-2, with TRBD1 matching over 7 bases. Trimming took 4 bases from V and 4 from J; bases not matched to a gene: 7. The CDR3 covers 15 residues. The germline CDR1 and CDR2 sequences are SGHDT and YYEEEE. The CDR3 sequence is CASSGETGFTGELFF. The CDR3 coding sequence is TGTGCCAGCAGCGGGGAGACAGGGTTCACCGGGGAGCTGTTTTTT.

Regarding this clone: One end of the junction varies from germline; a read error may be responsible. The chain combines TRBV5-4 with TRBJ2-1; 7 bases are a match to TRBD1. CDR1 is SGHNT, CDR2 YYREEE, per germline (reference sequence). The length of the CDR3 is 12 residues. The DNA for the CDR3 is TGTGCCAGCAGCTCACCCCGGGACAGTTGCATCTTC. Translated, it gives CASSSPRDSCIF.

The J gene is TRBJ2-1, the V gene TRBV10-1; D possibly matches TRBD1 or TRBD2 (6 bases each). The V gene lost 7 bases and the J gene lost 7 bases, with 17 bases spanning the gap. Per the germline V gene, CDR1 is WNHNN and CDR2 is SYGVQD (reference sequence). CDR3 length equals 14 residues. CDR3 coding DNA: TGCGCCAGCATGGAGGGGGGATCTATTAATGAGCAGTTCTTC. It codes for CASMEGGSINEQFF.

V usage is TRBV2 and J usage is TRBJ2-1; D uncertain. CDR3 length: 11 residues. Germline V lookup: CDR1 SNHLY, CDR2 FYNNEI. V was shortened by 6 bases and J by 13 bases, with 13 bases between the two germline ends. CDR3 bases: TGTGCCAGCAGACCCGGAGACTTCCAGTTCTTC. Protein: CASRPGDFQFF.

The chain recombines TRBV4-1 with TRBJ1-1; the D gene is possibly TRBD1 (5 bases). The CDR3 has 13 amino acids. The V gene lost 0 bases and the J gene lost 7 bases, with 9 bases spanning the gap. Germline V gives CDR1 MGHRA, CDR2 YSYEKL. CDR3 in DNA: TGCGCCAGCAGCCAAGATCCAGGGCGTGAAGCTTTCTTT. It yields the protein CASSQDPGREAFF.